This T cell receptor (beta chain) was recorded in a study of T cells after yellow fever vaccination. There are a few counts of this clonotype. Template-switching 5'RACE yielded the TCR cDNA; a universal primer site and UMIs were added in the process. TCRdb re-derived calls from the 5' RACE reads in MiXCR, one entry per CDR3 protein. The repertoire holds some 350,000 distinct CDR3 sequences, with 8.7% as singletons. V gave up 1 base and J gave up 2 bases, with 9 bases separating them. Germline CDR1 SGHRS, CDR2 YFSETQ. There are 14 residues in the CDR3. The source material was PBMCs, sampled on the day of the first yellow fever vaccination. This TCR derives from a young man who received the YFV17D yellow fever vaccine. The chain employs TRBV5-1 and TRBJ1-1; D uncertain. The CDR3 DNA is TGCGCCAGCAGCTTGTGGTCCACAAACACTGAAGCTTTCTTT. This gives the protein CASSLWSTNTEAFF.